This T cell receptor (beta chain) was sequenced in a study of a mutant IDH1 vaccine in newly diagnosed glioma. The wider study: Vaccinations were initiated 4-6 weeks following radiotherapy alone, or were given together with temozolomide cycles.

Time point here: week 47, end of study. Topical imiquimod accompanied each vaccine dose, which consisted of 300 ug of mutant IDH1 20-mer peptide. As for this clone: Its antigen is unknown.

The repertoire was sequenced with immunoSEQ multiplex PCR; TCRdb's copy has only in-frame clones and lacks some. Among 90,000 to 100,000 clones listed, about 90% were seen once. Germline V gene data show CDR1 as MNHNY and CDR2 as SVGAGI (reference sequence). There are 11 residues in the CDR3. Trimming took 2 bases from V and 6 from J, leaving 1 base between them. The J gene is TRBJ2-2, the V gene TRBV6-6; D uncertain. The receptor was derived from a woman aged 45-65 years with glioma. The material sequenced was PBMCs, taken from a glioma patient whose treatment included an IDH1 peptide vaccine. CDR3 residues: CASSYAGELFF. DNA for the CDR3: TGTGCCAGCAGTTACGCCGGGGAGCTGTTTTTT.